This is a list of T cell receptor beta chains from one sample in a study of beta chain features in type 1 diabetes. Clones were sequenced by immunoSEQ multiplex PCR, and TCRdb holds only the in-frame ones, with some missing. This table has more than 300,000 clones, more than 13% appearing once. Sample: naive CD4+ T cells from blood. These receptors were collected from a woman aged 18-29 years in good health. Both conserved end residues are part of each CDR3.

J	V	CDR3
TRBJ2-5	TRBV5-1	CASSPGGDQETQYF
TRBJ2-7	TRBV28	CASSQDSFPYEQYF
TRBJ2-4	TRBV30	CAWSSDPGIQYF
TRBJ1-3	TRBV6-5	CASRLQGSGNTIYF
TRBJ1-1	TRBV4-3	CASSQDNGGNAEAFF
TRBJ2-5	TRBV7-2	CASSSGLGETQYF
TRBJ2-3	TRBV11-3	CASSLGTSALDTQYF
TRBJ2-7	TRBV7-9	CASSLVGTGDEGEQYF
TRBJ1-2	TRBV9	CASSVNGQDGYTF
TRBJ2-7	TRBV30	CAWSVIRVKYEQYF
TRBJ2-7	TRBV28	CASRGGAEGAYEQYF
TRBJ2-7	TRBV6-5	CASSGGNYEQYF
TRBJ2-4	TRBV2	CASNQGWENIQYF
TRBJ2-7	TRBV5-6	CASSLARTSGGLSPYEQYF
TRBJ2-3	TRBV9	CASSVGTSGTTDTQYF